Listed here are 14 T cell receptor beta chains from one sample, sequenced in a study of beta chain features in type 1 diabetes. All of the isolated RNA was reverse transcribed, so expressed TCRB transcripts were sequenced. Clones were read by immunoSEQ multiplex PCR, and TCRdb kept only the in-frame ones, dropping some. The sample contains over 120,000 clones, more than 9% of which appear only once. The sample comprised naive CD4+ T cells from blood. The source of these receptors is a man younger than 35 in good health.

This clone was counted a few times. The CDR3 loop reads CASSLGTGNQPQHF. The CDR3 DNA sequence: TGTGCCAGCAGCCTTGGGACAGGCAATCAGCCCCAGCATTTT. This sequence joins TRBV7-3 and TRBJ1-5; TRBD1 matches 7 bases. The germline V gene encodes CDR1 SGHTA and CDR2 FQGTGA. CDR3 size: 14 residues. With V trimmed by 5 bases and J by 2 bases, 3 bases remained unmatched.

The rearrangement links TRBV9 to TRBJ1-2, with D perhaps matching TRBD1 (5 bases). V was cut by 4 bases and J by 3 bases, with 10 bases left in between. CDR3 length: 13 amino acids. CDR1 is SGDLS and CDR2 is YYNGEE in the germline V gene. The CDR3 region is CASSFTGDYGYTF. DNA for the CDR3: TGTGCCAGCAGCTTCACAGGCGACTATGGCTACACCTTC.

This chain uses TRBV19 with TRBJ2-3; 8 nucleotides match TRBD2. Germline V gives CDR1 LNHDA, CDR2 SQIVND (reference sequence). V trimming: 4 bases; J trimming: 8 bases; junction bases outside the gene matches: 5. This CDR3 region has 13 residues. The CDR3 DNA reads TGTGCCAGTAGTACGCGAAGCGGGGGTACGCAGTATTTT. Residues: CASSTRSGGTQYF.

The genes are TRBV11-2 and TRBJ2-7; TRBD1 matches at 9 bases. CDR1 SGHAT and CDR2 FQNNGV come from the germline V gene. The trim removed 1 base at V and 4 bases at J, leaving 5 bases unmatched. The CDR3 contains 15 residues. The CDR3 reads CASSLGGTGPYEQYF. CDR3 coding DNA: TGTGCCAGCAGCTTAGGGGGGACAGGGCCTTACGAGCAGTACTTC.

This clone showed up just a few times. The chain combines TRBV28 with TRBJ2-3; 7 bases map to TRBD1. CDR1 and CDR2 (germline): MDHEN, SYDVKM. V trimming: 4 bases; J trimming: 0 bases; junction bases outside the gene matches: 7. The CDR3 runs to 16 residues. Here the CDR3 DNA reads TGTGCCAGCAGTTCCTCCGGGACAGTTAGCACAGATACGCAGTATTTT. Its translation is CASSSSGTVSTDTQYF.

This clone was observed a handful of times. The chain is built from TRBV19 and TRBJ1-2; D call uncertain. The V gene lost 3 bases and the J gene lost 2 bases, with 10 bases spanning the gap. This CDR3 comprises 14 residues. Germline V gene lookup returns CDR1 LNHDA and CDR2 SQIVND (reference sequence). The CDR3 sequence: CASSMLQRNYGYTF. CDR3 nucleotides: TGTGCCAGTAGTATGCTCCAGCGGAACTATGGCTACACCTTC.

This clone has a handful of counts. The gene calls are TRBV11-3 and TRBJ1-6; 9 bases are shared with TRBD1. This CDR3 contains 13 residues. Germline CDR1 is SGHNT and CDR2 is YENEEA. Trimming cost V 5 bases and J 9 bases; bases outside gene matches: 2. This CDR3 reads CASSRDRVSPLHF. Written as DNA, the CDR3 is TGTGCCAGCAGCCGGGACAGGGTTTCACCCCTCCACTTT. Combining the CDR3 with reference TRBV11-3 and TRBJ1-6 gives the whole variable domain EAGVVQSPRYKIIEKKQPVAFWCNPISGHNTLYWYLQNLGQGPELLIRYENEEAVDDSQLPKDRFSAERLKGVDSTLKIQPAELGDSAVYLCASSRDRVSPLHFGNGTRLTVT.

The CDR3 DNA sequence: TGCGCCAGCTCTAGCGGGGGGGCAGAAGAGCAGTTCTTC. It encodes CASSSGGAEEQFF. The rearrangement links TRBV5-1 to TRBJ2-1; 12 bases align to TRBD2. The ends lost 7 bases at V and 10 bases at J; junction bases unmatched: 6. This CDR3 comprises 13 residues. Germline assignment: CDR1 SGHRS and CDR2 YFSETQ.

This chain joins TRBV6-1 and TRBJ2-2, with TRBD2 matching over 7 bases. The junction had 9 bases not matched to a gene; V was cut back by 3 bases and J by 2 bases. Germline V lookup: CDR1 MNHNS, CDR2 SASEGT. CDR3 length: 17 amino acids. CDR3 DNA sequence: TGTGCCAGCAGTGATAATGTCGGACTAGGTAACACCGGGGAGCTGTTTTTT. Residues: CASSDNVGLGNTGELFF.

Concerning this clone itself: One junction end does not reproduce the germline sequence, and a read error may be involved. The gene calls are TRBV5-6 and TRBJ1-2; weak D call: TRBD1 (5 bases). Germline values: CDR1 SGHDT, CDR2 YYEEEE. The CDR3 covers 16 residues. DNA for the CDR3: TGTGCCAGCACCTTGCCCGGTCAGGGCCTCGACTATGGCTACACCTTC. It codes for CASTLPGQGLDYGYTF.

This clone was seen a few times. The chain joins TRBV28 to TRBJ2-1; 9 bases map to TRBD2. The CDR3 is made up of 17 amino acids. Trimming at V came to 7 bases and at J to 0 bases, leaving 10 bases not matched to a gene. Germline loops: CDR1 MDHEN, CDR2 SYDVKM. The CDR3, as DNA: TGTGCCAGCACCTCAGCCGGGACTAGCCACTCCTACAATGAGCAGTTCTTC. This gives the protein CASTSAGTSHSYNEQFF.

This chain links TRBV5-1 with TRBJ1-2, with D possibly TRBD1 on 6 matching bases. The CDR3 totals 14 residues. V was shortened by 0 bases and J by 1 base, with 7 bases between the two germline ends. CDR1 and CDR2 from the germline V gene are SGHRS and YFSETQ. The CDR3 loop reads CASSLGQVNYGYTF. In DNA, the CDR3 is TGCGCCAGCAGCTTGGGACAGGTTAACTATGGCTACACCTTC.

The chain carries TRBV19 and TRBJ2-7; tentative D call: TRBD2 (5 bases). The CDR3 consists of 14 residues. Germline V gives CDR1 LNHDA, CDR2 SQIVND (reference sequence). Trimming left V 3 bases short and J 2 bases short, with 11 bases between. Written as DNA, the CDR3 is TGTGCCAGTAGTATTAGCGACACCGCCTACGAGCAGTACTTC. Protein sequence: CASSISDTAYEQYF. The complete variable domain, with remaining parts taken from reference TRBV19 and TRBJ2-7, reads DGGITQSPKYLFRKEGQNVTLSCEQNLNHDAMYWYRQDPGQGLRLIYYSQIVNDFQKGDIAEGYSVSREKKESFPLTVTSAQKNPTAFYLCASSISDTAYEQYFGPGTRLTVT.

The chain links TRBV7-2 to TRBJ2-5; 8 nucleotides line up with TRBD2. Germline V CDR1 and CDR2: SGHTA, FQGNSA. After removal of 4 bases from V and 4 bases from J, the junction contained 8 bases not matched to a gene. The CDR3 consists of 15 residues. CDR3 in DNA: TGTGCCAGCAGCTCCGGGGGGGCACTCCGAGAGACCCAGTACTTC. It translates to CASSSGGALRETQYF. The whole variable domain, remainder taken from reference TRBV7-2 and TRBJ2-5, is GAGVSQSPSNKVTEKGKDVELRCDPISGHTALYWYRQSLGQGLEFLIYFQGNSAPDKSGLPSDRFSAERTGGSVSTLTIQRTQQEDSAVYLCASSSGGALRETQYFGPGTRLLVL.